This entry lists 8 T cell receptor beta chains sequenced from one sample in a study of blood T cell repertoires in COVID-19. Assay used: immunoSEQ multiplex PCR; TCRdb lists only in-frame clones, some missing. The table has hundreds of thousands of clones, 65% to 85% seen once. Sequencing was performed on peripheral blood. Receptor source: an older man with acute or convalescent COVID-19.

The chain couples TRBV7-9 to TRBJ2-1; 7 nucleotides agree with TRBD1. V gave up 1 base and J gave up 2 bases; unmatched junction bases: 5. This CDR3 is 16 amino acids long. Germline-derived CDR1 and CDR2 are SEHNR and FQNEAQ (reference sequence). CDR3 sequence: CASSLGGQLTYNEQFF. In DNA, the CDR3 is TGTGCCAGCAGCTTAGGGGGACAGCTTACCTACAATGAGCAGTTCTTC.

The rearrangement uses TRBV7-8 and TRBJ2-1; 8 bases are shared with TRBD1. V dropped 8 bases and J dropped 4; count of bases not matched to a gene: 7. Germline CDR1 SGHVS, CDR2 FQNEAQ. The CDR3 has 14 amino acids. CDR3 nucleotide sequence: TGTGCCAGCGCCCGGACAGGGCGGTACAATGAGCAGTTCTTC. Encoded protein: CASARTGRYNEQFF. The full variable domain, completed using reference TRBV7-8 and TRBJ2-1, is GAGVSQSPRYKVAKRGQDVALRCDPISGHVSLFWYQQALGQGPEFLTYFQNEAQLDKSGLPSDRFFAERPEGSVSTLKIQRTQQEDSAVYLCASARTGRYNEQFFGPGTRLTVL.

The chain recombines TRBV11-1 with TRBJ1-1; D not resolved. The CDR3 has 14 residues. Trimming left V 0 bases short and J 6 bases short, with 11 bases between. Germline values: CDR1 SGHAT, CDR2 FQDESV (reference sequence). The CDR3 spells CASSLAGWASEAFF. CDR3 DNA sequence: TGTGCCAGCAGCTTAGCCGGTTGGGCCTCTGAAGCTTTCTTT.

CDR3 amino acids: CASSEQGTNLGEQYF. The CDR3 DNA is TGCGCCAGCAGCGAACAGGGGACAAATCTTGGCGAGCAGTACTTC. The V call is TRBV5-1, the J call TRBJ2-7, with 7 bases fitting TRBD1. The germline V gene has CDR1 SGHRS and CDR2 YFSETQ. J lost 6 bases, V lost 4 bases, and 13 bases had no gene match. This CDR3 region has 15 residues.

V is TRBV5-4 and J is TRBJ2-1; the match to TRBD1 covers 9 bases. Germline CDR1 SGHNT, CDR2 YYREEE (reference sequence). The CDR3 has 17 residues. The V and J ends lost 0 bases and 7 bases, in that order; junction bases with no gene match: 11. The CDR3 DNA reads as TGTGCCAGCAGCTTGGCCTTGGGGGACAGGGACCGGAATGAGCAGTTCTTC. This gives the protein CASSLALGDRDRNEQFF.

J is TRBJ2-3 and V is TRBV18; D is uncertain. Germline V gene data show CDR1 as KGHSH and CDR2 as LQKENI. CDR3 size: 12 residues. V lost 2 bases and J 5 bases, leaving 5 bases between the germline ends. As DNA, the CDR3 is TGTGCCAGCTCACCATCCCGAGATACGCAGTATTTT. It specifies CASSPSRDTQYF.

The rearrangement links TRBV5-1 to TRBJ2-7, with D possibly matching TRBD2 (5 bases). The germline V gene has CDR1 SGHRS and CDR2 YFSETQ. The CDR3 contains 15 residues. V lost 0 bases and J 4 bases, leaving 14 bases between the germline ends. CDR3 sequence reads: CASSLASELGYEQYF. In DNA, the CDR3 is TGCGCCAGCAGCTTGGCCTCAGAACTAGGGTACGAGCAGTACTTC.

This clone has just a few counts. The chain recombines TRBV6-2 or TRBV6-3 with TRBJ2-7, with 7 bases lining up with TRBD1. CDR3 length: 14 residues. Germline V lookup: CDR1 MNHEY, CDR2 SVGEGT. The V and J ends lost 3 bases and 6 bases, in that order; junction bases with no gene match: 8. The CDR3 region is CASSYVQGFAEQYF. The DNA of the CDR3 is TGTGCCAGCAGTTATGTACAGGGGTTCGCCGAGCAGTACTTC.